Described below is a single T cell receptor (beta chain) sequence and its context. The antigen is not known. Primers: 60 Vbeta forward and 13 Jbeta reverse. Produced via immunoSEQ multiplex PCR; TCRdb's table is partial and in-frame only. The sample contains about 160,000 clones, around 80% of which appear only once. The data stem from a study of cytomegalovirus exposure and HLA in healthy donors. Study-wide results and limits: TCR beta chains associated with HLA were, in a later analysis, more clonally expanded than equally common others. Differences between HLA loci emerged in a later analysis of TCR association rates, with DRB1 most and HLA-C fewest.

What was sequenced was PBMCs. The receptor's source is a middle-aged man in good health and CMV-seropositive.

The CDR3 DNA reads TGTGCCTGGAGATTGAGTACAGATACGCAGTATTTT. It yields the protein CAWRLSTDTQYF. The rearrangement links TRBV30 to TRBJ2-3; the D is unclear. V was pared by 3 bases and J by 3 bases, with 7 bases between. CDR1 is GTSNPN and CDR2 is SVGIG in the germline V gene (reference sequence). The CDR3 is 12 amino acids.